One sample yielded the 15 T cell receptor beta chains listed below, sequenced in a study of response to subunit inactivated influenza vaccine. TCRdb re-analysed the RT-PCR reads in MiXCR, keeping a single row per CDR3 protein. The repertoire holds some 800,000 distinct CDR3 sequences, about 20% seen once, with roughly a tenth in the top ten. The material sequenced was PBMCs from blood, taken about 5 days after vaccination. The receptors originated from a man in his fifties or sixties who received an inactivated influenza vaccine.

This clonotype turned up a few times. The V call is TRBV7-2, the J call TRBJ1-1; D uncertain. This CDR3 is 13 amino acids long. The V and J ends lost 5 bases and 1 base respectively, with 8 bases between them. The V gene's germline CDR1 is SGHTA and CDR2 FQGNSA. Here the CDR3 DNA reads TGTGCCAGCAGCATGCGGGCGAACACTGAAGCTTTCTTT. Its translation is CASSMRANTEAFF.

This clonotype was observed a few times. This rearrangement joins TRBV7-9 to TRBJ2-7; 9 bases line up with TRBD2. Trimming cost V 5 bases and J 5 bases; bases outside gene matches: 10. This CDR3 has 15 amino acids. Per the germline V gene, CDR1 is SEHNR and CDR2 is FQNEAQ (reference sequence). CDR3 amino acids: CASSPELAGVHEQYF. The DNA of the CDR3 is TGTGCCAGCAGCCCGGAATTAGCGGGAGTACACGAGCAGTACTTC.

In regard to this clonotype: This clone may be a read error of a much larger clone one base away. This chain uses TRBV12-3 or TRBV12-4 with TRBJ2-2; no clear D. V was trimmed by 7 bases and J by 7 bases, leaving 13 bases between them. This CDR3 contains 13 residues. The CDR3 sequence is CASIQYSNGELFF. CDR3 nucleotides: TGTGCCAGCATCCAATACAGCAACGGGGAGCTGTTTTTT.

This chain uses TRBV6-2 or TRBV6-3 with TRBJ2-1; D may be TRBD2 (6 bases). There are 15 residues in the CDR3. Trimming cost V 5 bases and J 6 bases, with 17 bases left between them. The germline V gene encodes CDR1 MNHEY and CDR2 SVGEGT. CDR3 sequence (DNA): TGTGCCAGCAGTCCCCGGGACTCTAGACGCAATGAGCAGTTCTTC. Translating it yields CASSPRDSRRNEQFF.

This rearrangement joins TRBV6-2 or TRBV6-3 to TRBJ2-7; TRBD1 matches at 7 bases. The trim removed 4 bases at V and 3 bases at J, leaving 3 bases unmatched. Germline V gene data show CDR1 as MNHEY and CDR2 as SVGEGT. This CDR3 is built from 13 residues. The CDR3: CASSLTGRYEQYF. The CDR3 DNA follows: TGTGCCAGCAGTTTGACAGGGCGCTACGAGCAGTACTTC.

This clonotype was counted at least ten times. This chain uses TRBV6-5 with TRBJ2-2; no definite D call. With 2 bases removed from V and 14 bases from J, the gap between germline ends came to 15 bases. Germline CDR1 is MNHEY and CDR2 is SVGAGI. The length of the CDR3 is 13 residues. CDR3 nucleotide sequence: TGTGCCAGCAGTTACAGCGTTACTGGAGAACTGTTTTTT. Its translation is CASSYSVTGELFF.

The chain is built from TRBV28 and TRBJ2-1, with 10 bases fitting TRBD2. Germline CDR1 MDHEN, CDR2 SYDVKM. The CDR3 has 14 residues. J lost 7 bases, V lost 6 bases, and 6 bases had no gene match. CDR3 sequence reads: CASSSSGSTNEQFF. CDR3 bases: TGTGCCAGCAGCTCTAGCGGGAGTACGAATGAGCAGTTCTTC.

This clonotype was counted a few times. This rearrangement joins TRBV6-2 or TRBV6-3 to TRBJ2-7; 9 nucleotides align to TRBD2. The CDR3 spans 13 residues. CDR1 and CDR2 (germline): MNHEY, SVGEGT. The V and J ends lost 6 bases and 2 bases, in that order; junction bases with no gene match: 2. The DNA of the CDR3 is TGTGCCAGCAGGGAGCGGGGGGCCTACGAGCAGTACTTC. This gives the protein CASRERGAYEQYF.

This clonotype was picked up a small number of times. J is TRBJ2-2 and V is TRBV24-1; D possibly corresponds to TRBD1 (6 bases). Germline V CDR1 and CDR2: KGHDR, SFDVKD. The ends were cut back, 1 base at V and 1 base at J, with 9 bases in the middle. The CDR3 is 16 amino acids. The CDR3 protein is CATSDFSDRNTGELFF. The CDR3 region has the DNA TGTGCCACCAGTGATTTCTCGGACAGGAACACCGGGGAGCTGTTTTTT.

This clonotype appeared a few times. V and J are TRBV20-1 and TRBJ2-5, with D uncertain. Trimming shortened V by 3 bases and J by 7 bases, and 9 bases separated the two germline ends. CDR1 is DFQATT and CDR2 is SNEGSKA in the germline V gene (reference sequence). The CDR3 loop spans 11 amino acids. In DNA, the CDR3 is TGCAGTGCTAGTAAATCAGGGACCCAGTACTTC. Residues: CSASKSGTQYF.

This clonotype was picked up a small number of times. The gene calls are TRBV7-2 and TRBJ2-3; 9 bases match TRBD2. CDR1 and CDR2 from the germline V gene are SGHTA and FQGNSA. J lost 0 bases, V lost 5 bases, and 6 bases had no gene match. The CDR3 extends over 16 amino acids. CDR3 protein: CASSPQSGRSTDTQYF. Here the CDR3 DNA reads TGTGCCAGCAGCCCCCAGAGCGGGAGGAGCACAGATACGCAGTATTTT.

The V and J genes are TRBV15 and TRBJ2-1; possibly TRBD1 or TRBD2 for D (5 bases each). Trimming took 1 base from V and 5 from J, leaving 18 bases between them. Per germline, CDR1 LNHNV and CDR2 YYDKDF (reference sequence). CDR3 length: 17 residues. This chain's CDR3 is CATSRVTLRARDNEQFF. CDR3 sequence (DNA): TGTGCCACCAGCAGAGTAACCCTCAGGGCGAGGGACAATGAGCAGTTCTTC.

The V call is TRBV5-6, the J call TRBJ2-7; maybe TRBD1 (5 bases). Germline V lookup: CDR1 SGHDT, CDR2 YYEEEE. V was shortened by 0 bases and J by 4 bases, with 17 bases between the two germline ends. The CDR3 runs to 16 residues. The CDR3 nucleotides are TGTGCCAGCAGCTTGGGAGCTGGGGCCGGTTTTTACGAGCAGTACTTC. It codes for CASSLGAGAGFYEQYF.

This clonotype was detected a few times. The rearrangement joins TRBV2 to TRBJ2-3, with D unresolved. The V gene lost 7 bases and the J gene lost 1 base, with 9 bases spanning the gap. The CDR3 loop spans 13 amino acids. CDR1 is SNHLY and CDR2 is FYNNEI in the germline V gene. DNA of the CDR3: TGTGCCAGCACTTCCCGCCGCACAGATACGCAGTATTTT. This codes for CASTSRRTDTQYF.

The chain joins TRBV20-1 to TRBJ2-7; TRBD2 agrees at 13 bases. Germline CDR1 reads DFQATT; CDR2 reads SNEGSKA (reference sequence). The length of the CDR3 is 14 residues. J lost 4 bases, V lost 5 bases, and 5 bases had no gene match. CDR3 amino acids: CSAGRTSGGYEQYF. As DNA, the CDR3 is TGCAGTGCTGGACGGACTAGCGGGGGTTACGAGCAGTACTTC.